The rows below give T cell receptor beta chains drawn from one sample of a study of T cells in Graves' hyperthyroidism and ophthalmopathy. From the multiplex PCR reads, TCRdb called clonotypes with MiXCR, one entry per CDR3 protein. The sample holds 300,000 to 500,000 distinct CDR3 sequences, just under 15% seen once. The specimen was blood. These receptors were collected from a young woman with Graves' hyperthyroidism. Both conserved end residues are part of each CDR3. A D gene is named only where the DNA matches it firmly. Where a row states a size, it is once, few, many or the class of an expanded clone; other rows omit it.

clone_size: NA
d_call: NA
j_call: TRBJ2-1
v_call: TRBV29-1
cdr3_aa: CSVTGNYNEQFF
cdr3_nt: TGCAGCGTCACAGGGAACTACAATGAGCAGTTCTTC

clone_size: NA
d_call: NA
j_call: TRBJ2-7
v_call: TRBV28
cdr3_aa: CASFGEGEQYF
cdr3_nt: TGTGCCAGCTTCGGAGAAGGCGAGCAGTACTTC

clone_size: few
d_call: NA
j_call: TRBJ2-1
v_call: TRBV20-1
cdr3_aa: CSARKRGDYNEQFF
cdr3_nt: TGCAGTGCTAGGAAAAGGGGCGACTACAATGAGCAGTTCTTC

clone_size: NA
d_call: NA
j_call: TRBJ1-6
v_call: TRBV4-1
cdr3_aa: CASSQGRAAGQSSPLHF
cdr3_nt: TGCGCCAGCAGCCAAGGGAGGGCAGCGGGCCAATCTTCACCCCTCCACTTT

clone_size: NA
d_call: NA
j_call: TRBJ2-3
v_call: TRBV20-1
cdr3_aa: CSAPNFPDTQYF
cdr3_nt: TGCAGTGCCCCCAACTTCCCAGATACGCAGTATTTT

clone_size: NA
d_call: TRBD1
j_call: TRBJ2-1
v_call: TRBV27
cdr3_aa: CASTGQIYNEQFF
cdr3_nt: TGTGCCAGCACGGGACAGATCTACAATGAGCAGTTCTTC

clone_size: many
d_call: NA
j_call: TRBJ2-5
v_call: TRBV2
cdr3_aa: CASSEVERGTQYF
cdr3_nt: TGTGCCAGCAGTGAAGTGGAGCGAGGTACCCAGTACTTC

clone_size: NA
d_call: NA
j_call: TRBJ1-4
v_call: TRBV30
cdr3_aa: CAWSLGAGEKLFF
cdr3_nt: TGTGCCTGGAGTTTGGGGGCGGGTGAAAAACTGTTTTTT

clone_size: many
d_call: NA
j_call: TRBJ2-5
v_call: TRBV3-1
cdr3_aa: CASSQGDTTSSYQETQYF
cdr3_nt: TGTGCCAGCAGCCAAGGGGACACTACATCCTCGTACCAAGAGACCCAGTACTTC

clone_size: NA
d_call: TRBD1
j_call: TRBJ1-5
v_call: TRBV6-5
cdr3_aa: CASSYPSTGDGVGQPQHF
cdr3_nt: TGTGCCAGCAGTTACCCTTCCACAGGGGATGGGGTAGGTCAGCCCCAGCATTTT

clone_size: NA
d_call: TRBD1
j_call: TRBJ2-7
v_call: TRBV5-4
cdr3_aa: CASSHITQRWDRPYEQYF
cdr3_nt: TGTGCCAGCAGCCACATTACCCAACGTTGGGACAGACCCTACGAGCAGTACTTC

clone_size: NA
d_call: NA
j_call: TRBJ2-3
v_call: TRBV9
cdr3_aa: CASSVNGGTDTQYF
cdr3_nt: TGTGCCAGCAGCGTGAACGGGGGCACAGATACGCAGTATTTT

clone_size: many
d_call: TRBD2
j_call: TRBJ2-3
v_call: TRBV10-3
cdr3_aa: CAISRGLAGGPGTDTQYF
cdr3_nt: TGTGCCATCAGCAGGGGACTAGCGGGGGGGCCCGGCACAGATACGCAGTATTTT

clone_size: few
d_call: NA
j_call: TRBJ1-3
v_call: TRBV9
cdr3_aa: CASSVAGQTSGNTIYF
cdr3_nt: TGTGCCAGCAGCGTAGCCGGACAAACATCTGGAAACACCATATATTTT

clone_size: NA
d_call: TRBD2
j_call: TRBJ2-1
v_call: TRBV9
cdr3_aa: CASSVGGRDGNEQFF
cdr3_nt: TGTGCCAGCAGCGTAGGCGGGAGGGATGGCAATGAGCAGTTCTTC

clone_size: few
d_call: NA
j_call: TRBJ2-6
v_call: TRBV18
cdr3_aa: CASSPLQSLRNSGANVLTF
cdr3_nt: TGTGCCAGCTCACCACTGCAGAGCCTACGAAACTCTGGGGCCAACGTCCTGACTTTC

clone_size: many
d_call: NA
j_call: TRBJ1-1
v_call: TRBV2
cdr3_aa: CASRPLGGMNTEAFF
cdr3_nt: TGTGCCAGCAGGCCCCTTGGAGGAATGAACACTGAAGCTTTCTTT

clone_size: many
d_call: NA
j_call: TRBJ1-1
v_call: TRBV28
cdr3_aa: CASRIGLTNTEAFF
cdr3_nt: TGTGCCAGCAGAATAGGACTTACGAACACTGAAGCTTTCTTT

clone_size: NA
d_call: NA
j_call: TRBJ2-1
v_call: TRBV24-1
cdr3_aa: CATSDPQGNEQFF
cdr3_nt: TGTGCCACCAGTGATCCTCAGGGCAATGAGCAGTTCTTC

clone_size: NA
d_call: NA
j_call: TRBJ2-3
v_call: TRBV2
cdr3_aa: CAGKGGRRGTDTQYF
cdr3_nt: TGTGCCGGGAAGGGGGGGAGGCGGGGGACAGATACGCAGTATTTT

clone_size: NA
d_call: NA
j_call: TRBJ2-3
v_call: TRBV4-1
cdr3_aa: CASSQEGTIQRAQYF
cdr3_nt: TGCGCCAGCAGCCAAGAAGGGACCATACAGAGGGCGCAGTATTTT

clone_size: few
d_call: NA
j_call: TRBJ2-6
v_call: TRBV5-1
cdr3_aa: CASSLAGGPSGANVLTF
cdr3_nt: TGCGCCAGCAGCTTGGCTGGCGGGCCCTCTGGGGCCAACGTCCTGACTTTC

clone_size: NA
d_call: NA
j_call: TRBJ1-5
v_call: TRBV20-1
cdr3_aa: CSASRIHQPQHF
cdr3_nt: TGCAGTGCTAGCCGGATCCATCAGCCCCAGCATTTT

clone_size: once
d_call: NA
j_call: TRBJ1-2
v_call: TRBV4-1
cdr3_aa: CASSQVAPAGGYTF
cdr3_nt: TGCGCCAGCAGCCAAGTAGCGCCCGCGGGTGGCTACACCTTC

clone_size: NA
d_call: TRBD2
j_call: TRBJ2-7
v_call: TRBV20-1
cdr3_aa: CSAGGPSGSGGAYEQYF
cdr3_nt: TGCAGTGCTGGTGGTCCTAGCGGGAGCGGGGGGGCCTACGAGCAGTACTTC

clone_size: few
d_call: TRBD1
j_call: TRBJ2-1
v_call: TRBV5-1
cdr3_aa: CASSGGTGVNEQFF
cdr3_nt: TGCGCCAGCAGCGGCGGGACAGGGGTCAATGAGCAGTTCTTC

clone_size: many
d_call: TRBD2
j_call: TRBJ2-5
v_call: TRBV2
cdr3_aa: CASSGASGSQTQYF
cdr3_nt: TGTGCCAGCAGTGGGGCTAGCGGGAGTCAGACCCAGTACTTC

clone_size: NA
d_call: NA
j_call: TRBJ1-1
v_call: TRBV12-3/TRBV12-4
cdr3_aa: CASSELSSNTEAFF
cdr3_nt: TGTGCCAGCAGTGAGTTGAGCTCGAACACTGAAGCTTTCTTT

clone_size: NA
d_call: NA
j_call: TRBJ1-2
v_call: TRBV4-2
cdr3_aa: CASSQDLVGLRGYTF
cdr3_nt: TGTGCCAGCAGCCAAGATCTTGTCGGATTGCGGGGCTACACCTTC

clone_size: NA
d_call: TRBD1
j_call: TRBJ2-3
v_call: TRBV3-1
cdr3_aa: CASSQAGTGTTDTQYF
cdr3_nt: TGTGCCAGCAGCCAAGCCGGGACAGGGACCACAGATACGCAGTATTTT

clone_size: many
d_call: NA
j_call: TRBJ2-3
v_call: TRBV20-1
cdr3_aa: CSASIAGSITDTQYF
cdr3_nt: TGCAGTGCTAGTATTGCAGGGTCGATCACAGATACGCAGTATTTT

clone_size: NA
d_call: NA
j_call: TRBJ2-1
v_call: TRBV20-1
cdr3_aa: CSAHRRNEQFF
cdr3_nt: TGCAGTGCCCATAGGCGAAATGAGCAGTTCTTC

clone_size: NA
d_call: NA
j_call: TRBJ1-4
v_call: TRBV10-3
cdr3_aa: CAISEGSPATNEKLFF
cdr3_nt: TGTGCCATCAGTGAGGGTTCCCCAGCAACTAATGAAAAACTGTTTTTT

clone_size: NA
d_call: NA
j_call: TRBJ1-2
v_call: TRBV28
cdr3_aa: CASSRLPEPNYGYTF
cdr3_nt: TGTGCCAGCAGCCGACTCCCGGAGCCTAACTATGGCTACACCTTC

clone_size: many
d_call: NA
j_call: TRBJ1-1
v_call: TRBV27
cdr3_aa: CASKSMRGTEAFF
cdr3_nt: TGTGCCAGCAAGTCAATGAGGGGCACTGAAGCTTTCTTT

clone_size: many
d_call: NA
j_call: TRBJ1-1
v_call: TRBV3-1
cdr3_aa: CASSRQGTEAFF
cdr3_nt: TGTGCCAGCAGCCGCCAGGGCACTGAAGCTTTCTTT

clone_size: many
d_call: NA
j_call: TRBJ2-3
v_call: TRBV20-1
cdr3_aa: CSPRDAKATDTQYF
cdr3_nt: TGCAGTCCCCGGGACGCCAAAGCCACAGATACGCAGTATTTT

clone_size: many
d_call: NA
j_call: TRBJ2-7
v_call: TRBV12-3/TRBV12-4
cdr3_aa: CASSRLGEQYF
cdr3_nt: TGTGCCAGCAGTCGCCTTGGCGAGCAGTACTTC

clone_size: many
d_call: NA
j_call: TRBJ1-1
v_call: TRBV30
cdr3_aa: CAWREDSHFTEAFF
cdr3_nt: TGTGCCTGGAGAGAGGACAGCCACTTCACTGAAGCTTTCTTT

clone_size: many
d_call: TRBD1
j_call: TRBJ1-1
v_call: TRBV6-4
cdr3_aa: CASSQTGDHTEAFF
cdr3_nt: TGTGCCAGCAGTCAAACAGGGGACCACACTGAAGCTTTCTTT

clone_size: many
d_call: NA
j_call: TRBJ2-5
v_call: TRBV24-1
cdr3_aa: CATSDFGQETQYF
cdr3_nt: TGTGCCACCAGTGATTTTGGCCAAGAGACCCAGTACTTC

clone_size: many
d_call: NA
j_call: TRBJ1-1
v_call: TRBV6-1
cdr3_aa: CASSAGANTEAFF
cdr3_nt: TGTGCCAGTAGTGCCGGTGCCAACACTGAAGCTTTCTTT

clone_size: few
d_call: TRBD2
j_call: TRBJ2-3
v_call: TRBV9
cdr3_aa: CASSARLAGDTQYF
cdr3_nt: TGTGCCAGCAGCGCCAGACTAGCGGGGGATACGCAGTATTTT

clone_size: NA
d_call: TRBD2
j_call: TRBJ2-1
v_call: TRBV6-5
cdr3_aa: CASIYGTSGTYNEQFF
cdr3_nt: TGTGCCAGCATTTACGGGACTAGCGGGACCTACAATGAGCAGTTCTTC

clone_size: few
d_call: NA
j_call: TRBJ2-1
v_call: TRBV7-9
cdr3_aa: CASSLVSRGNEQFF
cdr3_nt: TGTGCCAGCAGCTTAGTTTCCCGTGGCAATGAGCAGTTCTTC

clone_size: NA
d_call: NA
j_call: TRBJ2-1
v_call: TRBV19
cdr3_aa: CASSGTIVAGTLEEQFF
cdr3_nt: TGTGCCAGTAGTGGTACGATTGTGGCCGGGACGTTAGAGGAGCAGTTCTTC